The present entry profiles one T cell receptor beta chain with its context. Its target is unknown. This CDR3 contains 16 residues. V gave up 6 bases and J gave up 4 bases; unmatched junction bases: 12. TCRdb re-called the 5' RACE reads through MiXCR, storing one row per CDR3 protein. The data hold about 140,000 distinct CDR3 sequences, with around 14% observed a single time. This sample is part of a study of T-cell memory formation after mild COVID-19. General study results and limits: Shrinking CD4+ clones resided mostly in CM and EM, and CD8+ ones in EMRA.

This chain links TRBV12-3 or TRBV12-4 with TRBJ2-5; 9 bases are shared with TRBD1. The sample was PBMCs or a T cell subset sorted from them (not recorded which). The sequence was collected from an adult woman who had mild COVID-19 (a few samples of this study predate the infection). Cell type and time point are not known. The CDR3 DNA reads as TGTGCCAGCAGGGGGGGGACAGGGTCGGTTACAGAGACCCAGTACTTC. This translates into CASRGGTGSVTETQYF.